Shown below are 5 T cell receptor beta chains from a single sample sequenced in a study of blood T cell repertoires in COVID-19 (dated by TCRdb to the early 2020s). Library preparation employed the immunoSEQ multiplex PCR assay. TCRdb took over this immuneACCESS table, retaining in-frame rearrangements with V and J assigned. Such tables are incomplete; in checked studies, under half of the missing clones stem from an unresolved V gene, and the remainder is unexplained. Here the sample has 250,000 to 350,000 clones; approximately 85% occur a single time. The ten largest clones add up to 0.87% of the sample. The specimen was peripheral blood. The source of these receptors is a human donor with COVID-19, enrolled during active disease. The donor label of this sample is uncertain.

This sequence joins TRBV28 and TRBJ1-3, with 7 bases that match TRBD1. CDR3 length equals 15 residues. In germline, CDR1 is MDHEN, CDR2 SYDVKM. Trimming at V came to 6 bases and at J to 0 bases, leaving 5 bases not matched to a gene. The CDR3 region has the DNA TGTGCCAGCAGCCGGACAGGATACTCTGGAAACACCATATATTTT. Protein sequence: CASSRTGYSGNTIYF.

The chain links TRBV29-1 to TRBJ2-4; D perhaps matches TRBD1 (5 bases). Germline values: CDR1 SQVTM, CDR2 ANQGSEA. Trimming took off 5 bases at V and 7 bases at J, with 15 bases between the two ends. The CDR3 covers 13 residues. In nucleotides, the CDR3 is TGCAGCGTTTCTCCCAGGGCCGGGAACATTCAGTACTTC. Translating gives CSVSPRAGNIQYF.

This clone was detected a few times. This chain uses TRBV5-1 with TRBJ2-1; D remains unclear. V was trimmed by 0 bases and J by 11 bases, leaving 9 bases between them. The germline gives CDR1 SGHRS, CDR2 YFSETQ. The CDR3 length is 12 residues. DNA of the CDR3: TGCGCCAGCAGCTTGGCCCCGCGCCAGCAGTTCTTC. The encoded protein is CASSLAPRQQFF.

The CDR3 protein is CASSPKGGLGGNTIYF. The CDR3 region has the DNA TGCGCCAGCAGCCCCAAGGGGGGGCTTGGTGGAAACACCATATATTTT. The chain joins TRBV4-1 to TRBJ1-3; the D gene is possibly TRBD1 (6 bases). The CDR3 totals 16 residues. V was shortened by 4 bases and J by 3 bases, with 16 bases between the two germline ends. In germline, CDR1 is MGHRA, CDR2 YSYEKL.

This sequence joins TRBV19 and TRBJ2-2; tentatively, D is TRBD2 (6 bases). V was pared by 6 bases and J by 4 bases, with 9 bases between. In germline, CDR1 is LNHDA, CDR2 SQIVND (reference sequence). CDR3 length: 13 residues. CDR3 protein: CASRNGGTGELFF. The CDR3, as DNA: TGTGCCAGTAGAAACGGGGGCACCGGGGAGCTGTTTTTT.